This entry lists 3 T cell receptor beta chains sequenced from one sample in a study of blood T cell repertoires in COVID-19. This table comes from immunoSEQ multiplex PCR, and its TCRdb copy is limited to in-frame clones, with some not included. Here the sample spans 40,000 to 45,000 clones, approximately 90% being singletons. Material for sequencing was peripheral blood. These receptors were collected from a human donor in a cohort sampled during active COVID-19.

This chain links TRBV5-6 with TRBJ2-1; 11 bases align to TRBD2. CDR1 and CDR2 (germline): SGHDT, YYEEEE. V trimming: 2 bases; J trimming: 5 bases; junction bases outside the gene matches: 12. The CDR3 totals 18 residues. The CDR3: CASSFSLAGAQTHNEQFF. For the CDR3, the DNA is TGTGCCAGCAGCTTTTCACTAGCGGGGGCCCAAACCCACAATGAGCAGTTCTTC.

This chain connects TRBV18 to TRBJ1-3; perhaps TRBD1 as D (6 bases). Germline CDR1 is KGHSH and CDR2 is LQKENI. The germline V and J ends were trimmed by 2 bases and 4 bases, with 15 bases remaining between them. The CDR3 length is 16 residues. The CDR3 is CASSPGEAGTGNTIYF. The CDR3 nucleotides read TGTGCCAGCTCACCAGGAGAGGCAGGGACAGGAAACACCATATATTTT.

The chain combines TRBV3-1 (or the pseudogene TRBV3-2) with TRBJ2-3, with D maybe TRBD1 (6 bases). Germline V gene sequence: CDR1 LGHDT, CDR2 YNNKEL (reference sequence). V was clipped by 3 bases and J by 11 bases, with 12 bases between them. The CDR3 length is 12 residues. CDR3 bases: TGTGCCAGCAGCCATAACAGGGCCGGGCAGTATTTT. This gives the protein CASSHNRAGQYF.